Here is one T cell receptor (beta chain) with its context. Its antigen remains unknown. These data come from a study of shared clonotypes between healthy human individuals. The method was immunoSEQ multiplex PCR; TCRdb's version includes in-frame clones alone and lacks a portion of them. The profile covers around 2.1 million clones, with about 92% appearing a single time and more than 1.5% taken by the ten largest. Germline CDR1 GTSNPN, CDR2 SVGIG (reference sequence). V shed 3 bases, J shed 2 bases, and the junction held 8 bases outside the gene matches. CDR3 length: 15 residues. Naive-designated CD8 cells lacked CD45RO, were positively enriched for CCR7, and omitted terminally differentiated effector memory CD45RA+ cells. Notes on the study in general: Naive subsets generally had larger estimated richness than memory subsets.

Sequencing input: naive CD8+ T cells from PBMCs. This chain joins TRBV30 and TRBJ2-5; the match to TRBD1 covers 8 bases. This receptor was identified in a man younger than 35 in good health. Some clones in this sample may be carry-over from other donors' samples. CDR3 region: CAWSPRTGSQETQYF. The CDR3 region has the DNA TGTGCCTGGAGCCCTCGGACAGGGAGTCAAGAGACCCAGTACTTC.